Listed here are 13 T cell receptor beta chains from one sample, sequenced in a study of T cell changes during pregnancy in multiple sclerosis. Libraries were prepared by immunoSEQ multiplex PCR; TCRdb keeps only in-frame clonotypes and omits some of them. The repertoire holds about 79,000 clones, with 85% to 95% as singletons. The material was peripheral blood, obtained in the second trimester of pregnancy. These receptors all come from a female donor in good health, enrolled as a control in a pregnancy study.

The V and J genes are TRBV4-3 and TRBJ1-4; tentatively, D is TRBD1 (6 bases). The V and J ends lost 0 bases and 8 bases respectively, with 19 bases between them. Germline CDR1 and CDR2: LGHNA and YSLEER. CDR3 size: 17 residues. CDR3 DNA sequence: TGCGCCAGCAGCCAAGATGGGGGCCGCCGGTTTGAGGAAAAACTGTTTTTT. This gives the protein CASSQDGGRRFEEKLFF.

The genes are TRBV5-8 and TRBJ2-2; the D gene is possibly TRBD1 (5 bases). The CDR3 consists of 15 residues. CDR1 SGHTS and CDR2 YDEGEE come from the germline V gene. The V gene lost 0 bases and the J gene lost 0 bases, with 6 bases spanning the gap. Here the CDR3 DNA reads TGTGCCAGCAGCTTGGTCAGGGCGAACACCGGGGAGCTGTTTTTT. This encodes CASSLVRANTGELFF.

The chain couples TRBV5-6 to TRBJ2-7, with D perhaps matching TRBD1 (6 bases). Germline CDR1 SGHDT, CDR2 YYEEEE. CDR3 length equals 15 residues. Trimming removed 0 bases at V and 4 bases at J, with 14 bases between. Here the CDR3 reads CASSLATGIGYEQYF. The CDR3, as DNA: TGTGCCAGCAGCTTGGCCACAGGGATCGGTTACGAGCAGTACTTC.

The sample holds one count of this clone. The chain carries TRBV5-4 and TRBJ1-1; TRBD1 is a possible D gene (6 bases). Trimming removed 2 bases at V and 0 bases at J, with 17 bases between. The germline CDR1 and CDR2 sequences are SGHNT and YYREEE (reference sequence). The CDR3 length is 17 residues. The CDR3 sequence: CASSFQKDSDMNTEAFF. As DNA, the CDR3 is TGTGCCAGCAGCTTTCAAAAGGACAGCGACATGAACACTGAAGCTTTCTTT.

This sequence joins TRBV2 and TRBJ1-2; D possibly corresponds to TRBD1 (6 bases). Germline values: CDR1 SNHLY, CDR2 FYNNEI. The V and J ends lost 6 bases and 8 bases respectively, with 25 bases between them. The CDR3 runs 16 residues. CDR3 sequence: CASRELSYRAWEGYTF. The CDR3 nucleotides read TGTGCCAGCAGAGAGCTATCTTACAGGGCCTGGGAGGGCTACACCTTC.

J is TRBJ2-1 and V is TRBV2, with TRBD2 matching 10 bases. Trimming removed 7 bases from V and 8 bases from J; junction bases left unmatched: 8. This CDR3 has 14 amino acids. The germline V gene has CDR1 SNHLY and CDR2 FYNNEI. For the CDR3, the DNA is TGTGCCAGCACGGGTAGCGGGGGGACAGATGAGCAGTTCTTC. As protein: CASTGSGGTDEQFF.

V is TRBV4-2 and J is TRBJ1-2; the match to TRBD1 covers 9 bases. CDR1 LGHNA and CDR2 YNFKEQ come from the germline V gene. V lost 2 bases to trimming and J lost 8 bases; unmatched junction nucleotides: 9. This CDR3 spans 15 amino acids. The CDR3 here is CASSQRDRVVSGYTF. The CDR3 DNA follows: TGTGCCAGCAGCCAAAGGGACAGGGTTGTGTCGGGCTACACCTTC.

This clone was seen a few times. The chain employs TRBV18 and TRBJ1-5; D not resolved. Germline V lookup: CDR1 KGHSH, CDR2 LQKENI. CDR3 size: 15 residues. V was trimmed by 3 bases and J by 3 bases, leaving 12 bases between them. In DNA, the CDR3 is TGTGCCAGCTCACCGTCTAGGCGGTACAATCAGCCCCAGCATTTT. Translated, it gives CASSPSRRYNQPQHF.

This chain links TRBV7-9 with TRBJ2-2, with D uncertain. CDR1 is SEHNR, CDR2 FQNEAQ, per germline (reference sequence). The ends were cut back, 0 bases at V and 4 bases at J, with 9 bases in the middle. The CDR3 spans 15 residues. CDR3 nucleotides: TGTGCCAGCAGCTTAGCGCCGTCGGGCACCGGGGAGCTGTTTTTT. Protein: CASSLAPSGTGELFF.

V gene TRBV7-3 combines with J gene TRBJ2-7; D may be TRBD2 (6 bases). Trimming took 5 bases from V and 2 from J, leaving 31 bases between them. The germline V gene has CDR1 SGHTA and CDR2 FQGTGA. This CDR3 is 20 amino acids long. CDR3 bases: TGTGCCAGCAGCCAATTTAGGGTGTGTTTGGGGAGGCAGGTTGCCTACGAGCAGTACTTC. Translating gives CASSQFRVCLGRQVAYEQYF.

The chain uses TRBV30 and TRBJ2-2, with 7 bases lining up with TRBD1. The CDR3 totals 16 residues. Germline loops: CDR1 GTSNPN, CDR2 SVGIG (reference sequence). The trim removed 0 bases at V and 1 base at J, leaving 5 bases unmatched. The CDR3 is CAWSVPGTVNTGELFF. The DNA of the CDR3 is TGTGCCTGGAGTGTACCCGGGACAGTGAACACCGGGGAGCTGTTTTTT.

CDR3 nucleotide sequence: TGTGCCAGCAGTTACCAGGAGAACACTGAAGCTTTCTTT. Its translation: CASSYQENTEAFF. The chain recombines TRBV6-5 with TRBJ1-1, with D unresolved. Trimming took 2 bases from V and 1 from J, leaving 5 bases between them. The CDR3 loop spans 13 amino acids. CDR1 is MNHEY and CDR2 is SVGAGI in the germline V gene.

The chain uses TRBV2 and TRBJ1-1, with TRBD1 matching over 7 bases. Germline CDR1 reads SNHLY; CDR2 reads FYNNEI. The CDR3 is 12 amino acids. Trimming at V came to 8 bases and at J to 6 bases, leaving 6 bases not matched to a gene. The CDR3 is CASSTGAPEAFF. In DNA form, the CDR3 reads TGTGCCAGCTCCACAGGGGCCCCTGAAGCTTTCTTT. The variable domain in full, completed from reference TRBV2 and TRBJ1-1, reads EPEVTQTPSHQVTQMGQEVILRCVPISNHLYFYWYRQILGQKVEFLVSFYNNEISEKSEIFDDQFSVERPDGSNFTLKIRSTKLEDSAMYFCASSTGAPEAFFGQGTRLTVV.